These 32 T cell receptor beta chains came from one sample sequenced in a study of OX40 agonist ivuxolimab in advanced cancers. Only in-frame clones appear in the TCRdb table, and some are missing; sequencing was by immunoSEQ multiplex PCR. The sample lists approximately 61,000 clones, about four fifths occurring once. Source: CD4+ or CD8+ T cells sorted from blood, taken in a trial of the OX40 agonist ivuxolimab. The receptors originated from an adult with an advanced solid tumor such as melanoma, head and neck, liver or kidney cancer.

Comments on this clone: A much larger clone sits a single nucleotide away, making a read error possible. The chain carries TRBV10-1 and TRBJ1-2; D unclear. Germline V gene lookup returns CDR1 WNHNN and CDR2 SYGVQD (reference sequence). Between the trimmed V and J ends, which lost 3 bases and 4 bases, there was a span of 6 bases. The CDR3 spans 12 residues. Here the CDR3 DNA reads TGCGCCAGCAGTGACAGGTCCTATGGCTACACCTTC. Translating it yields CASSDRSYGYTF.

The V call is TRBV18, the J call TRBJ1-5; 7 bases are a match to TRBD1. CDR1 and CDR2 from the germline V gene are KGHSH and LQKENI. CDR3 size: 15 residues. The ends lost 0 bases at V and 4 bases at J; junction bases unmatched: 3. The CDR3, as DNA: TGTGCCAGCTCACCACCTAACAGGGGTAATCAGCCCCAGCATTTT. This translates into CASSPPNRGNQPQHF.

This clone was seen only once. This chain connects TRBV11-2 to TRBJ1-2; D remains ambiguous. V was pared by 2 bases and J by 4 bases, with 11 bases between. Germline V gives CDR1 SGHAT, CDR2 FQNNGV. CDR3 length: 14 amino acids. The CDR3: CASSLNPPVYGYTF. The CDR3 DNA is TGTGCCAGCAGCTTAAACCCTCCAGTCTATGGCTACACCTTC.

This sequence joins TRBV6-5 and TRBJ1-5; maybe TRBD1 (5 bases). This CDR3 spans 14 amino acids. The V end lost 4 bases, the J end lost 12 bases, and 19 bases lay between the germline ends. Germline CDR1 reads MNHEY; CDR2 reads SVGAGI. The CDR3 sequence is CASSSLQARESQHF. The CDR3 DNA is TGTGCCAGCAGTTCCTTACAGGCTCGGGAGAGCCAGCATTTT.

The CDR3 spells CASSRDSLYEQYF. The CDR3 region has the DNA TGCGCCAGCAGTCGTGACAGCCTCTACGAGCAGTACTTC. The chain combines TRBV5-1 with TRBJ2-7, with D tentatively TRBD1 (5 bases). This CDR3 spans 13 amino acids. The V end lost 5 bases, the J end lost 3 bases, and 12 bases lay between the germline ends. The germline CDR1 and CDR2 sequences are SGHRS and YFSETQ.

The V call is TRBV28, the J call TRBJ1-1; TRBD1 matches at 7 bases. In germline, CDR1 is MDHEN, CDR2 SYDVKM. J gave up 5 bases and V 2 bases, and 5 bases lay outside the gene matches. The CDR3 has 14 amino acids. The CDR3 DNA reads TGTGCCAGCAGTTTAGGAGGGGGCGGGACTGAAGCTTTCTTT. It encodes CASSLGGGGTEAFF.

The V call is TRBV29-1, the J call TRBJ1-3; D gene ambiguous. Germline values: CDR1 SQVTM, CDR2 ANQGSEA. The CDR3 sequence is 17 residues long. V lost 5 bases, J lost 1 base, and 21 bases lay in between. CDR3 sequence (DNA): TGCAGCGTTCAGACATCGGGAGGGTTTGGATCTGGAAACACCATATATTTT. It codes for CSVQTSGGFGSGNTIYF.

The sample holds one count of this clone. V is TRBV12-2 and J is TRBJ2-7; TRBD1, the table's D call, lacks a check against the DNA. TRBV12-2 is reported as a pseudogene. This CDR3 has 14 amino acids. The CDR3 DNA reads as TGTGCAAGTCGCTTTAGGGACACCTCCTACGAGCAGTACTTC. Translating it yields CASRFRDTSYEQYF.

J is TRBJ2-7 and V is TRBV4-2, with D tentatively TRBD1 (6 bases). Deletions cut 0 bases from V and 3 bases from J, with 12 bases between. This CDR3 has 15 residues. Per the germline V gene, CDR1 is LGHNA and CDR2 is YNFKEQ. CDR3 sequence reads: CASSQDNRESYEQYF. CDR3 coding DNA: TGTGCCAGCAGCCAAGATAACAGGGAGAGCTACGAGCAGTACTTC.

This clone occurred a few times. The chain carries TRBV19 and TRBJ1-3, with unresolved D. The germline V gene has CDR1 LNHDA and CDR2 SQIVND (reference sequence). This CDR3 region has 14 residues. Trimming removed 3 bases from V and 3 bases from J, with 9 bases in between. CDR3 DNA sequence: TGTGCCAGTAGTATCGGAAGGGTTGGAAACACCATATATTTT. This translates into CASSIGRVGNTIYF.

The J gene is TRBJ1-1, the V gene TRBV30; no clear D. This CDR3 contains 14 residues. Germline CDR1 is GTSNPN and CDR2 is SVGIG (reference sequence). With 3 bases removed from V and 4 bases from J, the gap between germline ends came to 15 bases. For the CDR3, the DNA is TGTGCCTGGAGAAAGTTGAGAATGGGCACTGAAGCTTTCTTT. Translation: CAWRKLRMGTEAFF. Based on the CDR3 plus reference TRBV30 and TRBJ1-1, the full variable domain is SQTIHQWPATLVQPVGSPLSLECTVEGTSNPNLYWYRQAAGRGLQLLFYSVGIGQISSEVPQNLSASRPQDRQFILSSKKLLLSDSGFYLCAWRKLRMGTEAFFGQGTRLTVV.

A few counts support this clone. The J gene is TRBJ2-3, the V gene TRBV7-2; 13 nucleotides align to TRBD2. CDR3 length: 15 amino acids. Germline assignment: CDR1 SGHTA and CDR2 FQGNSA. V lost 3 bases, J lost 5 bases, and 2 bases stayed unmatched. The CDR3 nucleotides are TGTGCCAGCAGCTTCAGGACTAGCGGGGGAGATACGCAGTATTTT. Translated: CASSFRTSGGDTQYF.

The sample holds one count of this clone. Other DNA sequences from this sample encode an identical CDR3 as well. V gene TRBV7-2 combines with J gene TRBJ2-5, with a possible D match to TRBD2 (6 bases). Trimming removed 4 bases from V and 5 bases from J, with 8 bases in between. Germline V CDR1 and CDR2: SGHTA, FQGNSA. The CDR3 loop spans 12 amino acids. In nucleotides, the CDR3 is TGTGCCAGCAGCTCACGGGGGGAGACCCAGTACTTC. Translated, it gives CASSSRGETQYF.

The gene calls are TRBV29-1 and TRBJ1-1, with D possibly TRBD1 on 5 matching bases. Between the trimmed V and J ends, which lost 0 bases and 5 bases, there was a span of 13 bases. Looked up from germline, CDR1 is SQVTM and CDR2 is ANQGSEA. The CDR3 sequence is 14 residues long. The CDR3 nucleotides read TGCAGCGTTGAAGAATCCGCCGGGGGGACTGAAGCTTTCTTT. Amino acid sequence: CSVEESAGGTEAFF.

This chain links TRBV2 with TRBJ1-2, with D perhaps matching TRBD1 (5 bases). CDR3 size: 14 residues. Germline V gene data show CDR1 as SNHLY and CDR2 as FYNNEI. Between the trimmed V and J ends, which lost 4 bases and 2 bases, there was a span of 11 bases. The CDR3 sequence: CASSGRQTNYGYTF. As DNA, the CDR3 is TGTGCCAGCAGTGGGAGACAGACCAACTATGGCTACACCTTC.

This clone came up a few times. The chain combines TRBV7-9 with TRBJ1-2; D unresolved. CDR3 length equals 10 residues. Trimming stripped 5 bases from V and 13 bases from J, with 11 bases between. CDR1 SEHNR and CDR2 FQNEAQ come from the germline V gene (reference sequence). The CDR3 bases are TGTGCCAGCAGCGGCGGGCCCCCCACCTTC. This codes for CASSGGPPTF.

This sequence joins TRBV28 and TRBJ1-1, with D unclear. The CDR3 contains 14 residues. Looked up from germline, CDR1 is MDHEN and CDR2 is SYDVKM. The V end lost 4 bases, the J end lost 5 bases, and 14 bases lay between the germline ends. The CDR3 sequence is CASSSLLRGTEAFF. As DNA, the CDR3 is TGTGCCAGCAGTTCGCTCCTCCGCGGGACTGAAGCTTTCTTT. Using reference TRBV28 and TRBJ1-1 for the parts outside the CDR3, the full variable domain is DVKVTQSSRYLVKRTGEKVFLECVQDMDHENMFWYRQDPGLGLRLIYFSYDVKMKEKGDIPEGYSVSREKKERFSLILESASTNQTSMYLCASSSLLRGTEAFFGQGTRLTVV.

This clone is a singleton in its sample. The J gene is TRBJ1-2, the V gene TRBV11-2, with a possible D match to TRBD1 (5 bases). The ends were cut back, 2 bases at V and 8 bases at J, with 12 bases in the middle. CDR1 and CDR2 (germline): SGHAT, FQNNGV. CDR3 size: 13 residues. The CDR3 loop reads CASSLRRGGGYTF. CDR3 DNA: TGTGCCAGCAGCTTACGGAGGGGCGGAGGCTACACCTTC.

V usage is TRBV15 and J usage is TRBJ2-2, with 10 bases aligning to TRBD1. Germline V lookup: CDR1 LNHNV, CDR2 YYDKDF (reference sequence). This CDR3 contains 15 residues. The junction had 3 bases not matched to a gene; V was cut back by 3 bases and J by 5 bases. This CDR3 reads CATSSRGQGTGELFF. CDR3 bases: TGTGCCACCAGCAGTAGGGGACAGGGGACCGGGGAGCTGTTTTTT.

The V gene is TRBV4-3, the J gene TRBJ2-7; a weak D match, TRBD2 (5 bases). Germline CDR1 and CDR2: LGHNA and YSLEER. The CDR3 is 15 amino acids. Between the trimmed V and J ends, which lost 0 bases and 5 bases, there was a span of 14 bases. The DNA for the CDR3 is TGCGCCAGCAGCCAAGAGGGCGGGTCTGAGGACGAGCAGTACTTC. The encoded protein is CASSQEGGSEDEQYF.

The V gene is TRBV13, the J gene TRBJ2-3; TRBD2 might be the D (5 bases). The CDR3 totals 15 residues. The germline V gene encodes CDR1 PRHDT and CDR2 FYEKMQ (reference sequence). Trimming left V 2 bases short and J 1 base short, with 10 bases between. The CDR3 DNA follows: TGTGCCAGCAGCTTATGGGGTAGCGGCACAGATACGCAGTATTTT. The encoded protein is CASSLWGSGTDTQYF.

The CDR3 sequence is CACSRGGQETQYF. The CDR3 DNA reads as TGTGCCTGCTCTCGGGGCGGCCAAGAGACCCAGTACTTC. The gene calls are TRBV30 and TRBJ2-5; D may correspond to TRBD1 or TRBD2 (5 bases each). The CDR3 runs to 13 residues. Germline V CDR1 and CDR2: GTSNPN, SVGIG (reference sequence). Trimming stripped 6 bases from V and 1 base from J, with 12 bases between. The whole variable domain, remainder taken from reference TRBV30 and TRBJ2-5, is SQTIHQWPATLVQPVGSPLSLECTVEGTSNPNLYWYRQAAGRGLQLLFYSVGIGQISSEVPQNLSASRPQDRQFILSSKKLLLSDSGFYLCACSRGGQETQYFGPGTRLLVL.

CDR3 residues: CASSVGGSTEAFF. The CDR3 DNA follows: TGCGCCAGCAGCGTTGGGGGGAGCACTGAAGCTTTCTTT. The rearrangement links TRBV5-1 to TRBJ1-1, with D perhaps TRBD1 (5 bases). Germline CDR1 and CDR2: SGHRS and YFSETQ. Trimming took off 4 bases at V and 4 bases at J, with 11 bases between the two ends. The CDR3 length is 13 residues.

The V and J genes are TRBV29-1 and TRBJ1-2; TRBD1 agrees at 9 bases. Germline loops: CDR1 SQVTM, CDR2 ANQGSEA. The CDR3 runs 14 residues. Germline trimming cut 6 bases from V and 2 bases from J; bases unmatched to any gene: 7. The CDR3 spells CSVAGTGTNYGYTF. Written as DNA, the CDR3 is TGCAGCGTCGCCGGGACAGGGACAAACTATGGCTACACCTTC.

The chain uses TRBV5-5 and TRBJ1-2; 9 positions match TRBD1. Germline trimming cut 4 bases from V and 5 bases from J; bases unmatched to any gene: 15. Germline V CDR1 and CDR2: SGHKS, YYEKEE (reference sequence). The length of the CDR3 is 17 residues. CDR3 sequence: CASSVFGTGWAEYGYTF. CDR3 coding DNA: TGTGCCAGCAGCGTCTTCGGGACAGGGTGGGCGGAGTATGGCTACACCTTC. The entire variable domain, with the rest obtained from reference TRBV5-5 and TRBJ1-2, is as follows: DAGVTQSPTHLIKTRGQQVTLRCSPISGHKSVSWYQQVLGQGPQFIFQYYEKEERGRGNFPDRFSARQFPNYSSELNVNALLLGDSALYLCASSVFGTGWAEYGYTFGSGTRLTVV.

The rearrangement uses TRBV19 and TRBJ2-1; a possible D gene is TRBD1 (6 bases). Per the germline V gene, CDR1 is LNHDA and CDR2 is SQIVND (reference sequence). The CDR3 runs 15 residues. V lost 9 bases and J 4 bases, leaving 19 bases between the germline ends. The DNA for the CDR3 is TGTGCCAGCGTACTTCGACAGGTTGTTTACAATGAGCAGTTCTTC. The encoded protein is CASVLRQVVYNEQFF.

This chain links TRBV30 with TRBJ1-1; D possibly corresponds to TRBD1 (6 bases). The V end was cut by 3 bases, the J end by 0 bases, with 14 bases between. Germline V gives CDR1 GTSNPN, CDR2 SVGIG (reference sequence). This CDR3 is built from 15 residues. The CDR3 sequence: CAWRAGVTMNTEAFF. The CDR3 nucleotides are TGTGCCTGGAGAGCAGGGGTTACGATGAACACTGAAGCTTTCTTT.

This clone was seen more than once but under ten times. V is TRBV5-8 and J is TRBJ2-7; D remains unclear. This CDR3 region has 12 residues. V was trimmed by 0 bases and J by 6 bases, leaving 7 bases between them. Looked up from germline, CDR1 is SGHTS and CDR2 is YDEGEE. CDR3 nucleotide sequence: TGTGCCAGCAGCTTGGCCTTATCCGAGCAGTACTTC. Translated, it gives CASSLALSEQYF. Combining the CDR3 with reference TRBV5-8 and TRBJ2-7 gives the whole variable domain EAGVTQSPTHLIKTRGQQATLRCSPISGHTSVYWYQQALGLGLQFLLWYDEGEERNRGNFPPRFSGRQFPNYSSELNVNALELEDSALYLCASSLALSEQYFGPGTRLTVT.

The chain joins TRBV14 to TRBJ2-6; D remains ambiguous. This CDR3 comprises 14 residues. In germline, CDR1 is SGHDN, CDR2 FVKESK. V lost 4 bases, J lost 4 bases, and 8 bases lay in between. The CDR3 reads CASSPLGGANVLTF. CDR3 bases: TGTGCCAGCAGCCCCTTGGGCGGGGCCAACGTCCTGACTTTC.

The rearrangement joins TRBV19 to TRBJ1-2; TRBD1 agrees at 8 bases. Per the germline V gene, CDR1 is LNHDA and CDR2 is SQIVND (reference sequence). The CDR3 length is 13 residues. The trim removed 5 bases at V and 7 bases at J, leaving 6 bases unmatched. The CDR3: CASSRQGAFGYTF. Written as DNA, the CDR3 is TGTGCCAGTAGTCGGCAGGGGGCTTTTGGCTACACCTTC.

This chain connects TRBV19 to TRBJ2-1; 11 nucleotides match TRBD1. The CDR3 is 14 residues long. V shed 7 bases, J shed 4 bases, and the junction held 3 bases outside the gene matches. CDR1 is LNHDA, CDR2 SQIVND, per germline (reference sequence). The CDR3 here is CASIGQGAYNEQFF. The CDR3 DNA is TGTGCCAGTATCGGACAGGGGGCTTACAATGAGCAGTTCTTC.

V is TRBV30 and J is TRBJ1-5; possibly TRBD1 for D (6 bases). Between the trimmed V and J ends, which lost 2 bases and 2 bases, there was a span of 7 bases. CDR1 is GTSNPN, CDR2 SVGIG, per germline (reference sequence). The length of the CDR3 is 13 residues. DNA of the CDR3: TGTGCCTGGAGTTCAGGGGGCAATCAGCCCCAGCATTTT. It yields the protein CAWSSGGNQPQHF.